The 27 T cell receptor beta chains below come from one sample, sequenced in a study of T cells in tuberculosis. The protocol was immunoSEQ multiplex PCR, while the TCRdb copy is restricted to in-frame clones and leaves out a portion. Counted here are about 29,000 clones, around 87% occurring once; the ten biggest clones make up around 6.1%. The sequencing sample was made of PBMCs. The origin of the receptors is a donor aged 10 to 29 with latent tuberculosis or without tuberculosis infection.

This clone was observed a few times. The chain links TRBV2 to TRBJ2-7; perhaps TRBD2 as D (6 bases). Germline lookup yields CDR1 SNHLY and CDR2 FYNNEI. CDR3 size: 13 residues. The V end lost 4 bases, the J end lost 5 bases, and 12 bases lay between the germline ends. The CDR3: CASSGTTFNEQYF. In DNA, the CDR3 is TGTGCCAGCAGTGGGACTACCTTTAACGAGCAGTACTTC.

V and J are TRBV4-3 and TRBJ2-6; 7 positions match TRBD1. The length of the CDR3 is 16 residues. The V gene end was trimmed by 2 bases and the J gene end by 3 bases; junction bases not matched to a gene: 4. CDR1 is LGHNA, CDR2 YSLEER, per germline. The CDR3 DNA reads TGCGCCAGCAGCCAATTTACAGGGGATGGGGCCAACGTCCTGACTTTC. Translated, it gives CASSQFTGDGANVLTF.

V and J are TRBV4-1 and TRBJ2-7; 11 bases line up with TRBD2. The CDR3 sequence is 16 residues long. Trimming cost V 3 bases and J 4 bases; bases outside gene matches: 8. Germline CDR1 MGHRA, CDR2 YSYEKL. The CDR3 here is CASSQPLAGGTYEQYF. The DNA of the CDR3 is TGCGCCAGCAGCCAGCCCCTAGCGGGAGGCACTTACGAGCAGTACTTC.

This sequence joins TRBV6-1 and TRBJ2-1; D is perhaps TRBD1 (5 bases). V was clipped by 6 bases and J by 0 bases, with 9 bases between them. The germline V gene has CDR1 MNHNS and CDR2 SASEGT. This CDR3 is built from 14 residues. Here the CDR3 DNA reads TGTGCCAGCAGAGGACAACTCTCCTACAATGAGCAGTTCTTC. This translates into CASRGQLSYNEQFF.

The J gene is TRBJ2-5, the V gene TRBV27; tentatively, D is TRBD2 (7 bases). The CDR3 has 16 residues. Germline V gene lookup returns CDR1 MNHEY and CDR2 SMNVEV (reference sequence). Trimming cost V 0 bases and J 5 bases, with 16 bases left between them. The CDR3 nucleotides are TGTGCCAGCAGTTTATCCCCCACCGGGGGGCAGGAGACCCAGTACTTC. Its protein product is CASSLSPTGGQETQYF.

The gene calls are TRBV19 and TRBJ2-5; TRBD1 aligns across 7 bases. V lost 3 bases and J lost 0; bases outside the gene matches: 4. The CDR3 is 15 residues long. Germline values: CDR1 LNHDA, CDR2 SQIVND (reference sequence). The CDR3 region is CASSIWQGDQETQYF. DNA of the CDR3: TGTGCCAGTAGTATCTGGCAGGGGGACCAAGAGACCCAGTACTTC.

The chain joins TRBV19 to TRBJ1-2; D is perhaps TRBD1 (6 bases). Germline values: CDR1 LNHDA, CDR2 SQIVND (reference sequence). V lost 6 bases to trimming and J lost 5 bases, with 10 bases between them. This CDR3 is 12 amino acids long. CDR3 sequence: CASRGTPYGYTF. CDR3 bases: TGTGCCAGTAGAGGGACACCATATGGCTACACCTTC.

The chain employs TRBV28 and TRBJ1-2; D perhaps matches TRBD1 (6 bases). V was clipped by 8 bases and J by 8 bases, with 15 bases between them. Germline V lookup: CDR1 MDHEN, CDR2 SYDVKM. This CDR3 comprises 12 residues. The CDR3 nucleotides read TGTGCCAGCCCAGACAGGTTGGGCGGCTACACCTTC. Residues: CASPDRLGGYTF.

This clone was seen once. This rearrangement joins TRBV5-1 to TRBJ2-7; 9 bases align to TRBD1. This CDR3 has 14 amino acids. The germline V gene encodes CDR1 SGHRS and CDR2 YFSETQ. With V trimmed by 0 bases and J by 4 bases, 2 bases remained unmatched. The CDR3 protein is CASSLDGTGYEQYF. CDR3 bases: TGCGCCAGCAGCTTGGACGGGACAGGGTACGAGCAGTACTTC.

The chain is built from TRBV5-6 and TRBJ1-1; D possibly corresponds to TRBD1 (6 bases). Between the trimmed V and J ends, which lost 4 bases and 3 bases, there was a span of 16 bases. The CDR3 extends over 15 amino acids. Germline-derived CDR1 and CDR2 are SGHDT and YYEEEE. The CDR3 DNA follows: TGTGCCAGCAGCCCAGTGACAGGCGCCGACACTGAAGCTTTCTTT. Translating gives CASSPVTGADTEAFF. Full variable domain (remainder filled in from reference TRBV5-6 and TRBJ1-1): DAGVTQSPTHLIKTRGQQVTLRCSPKSGHDTVSWYQQALGQGPQFIFQYYEEEERQRGNFPDRFSGHQFPNYSSELNVNALLLGDSALYLCASSPVTGADTEAFFGQGTRLTVV.

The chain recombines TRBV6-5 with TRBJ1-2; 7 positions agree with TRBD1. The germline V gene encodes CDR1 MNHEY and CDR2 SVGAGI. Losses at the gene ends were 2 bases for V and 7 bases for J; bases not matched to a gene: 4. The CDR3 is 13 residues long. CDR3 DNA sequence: TGTGCCAGCAGTTACCGGACAGGTTCTGGCTACACCTTC. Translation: CASSYRTGSGYTF.

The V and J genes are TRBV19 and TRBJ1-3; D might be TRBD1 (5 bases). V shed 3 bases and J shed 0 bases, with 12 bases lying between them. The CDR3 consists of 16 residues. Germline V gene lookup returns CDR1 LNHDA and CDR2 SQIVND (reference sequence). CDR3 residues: CASSIQGANSGNTIYF. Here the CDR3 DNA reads TGTGCCAGTAGTATCCAGGGCGCCAACTCTGGAAACACCATATATTTT.

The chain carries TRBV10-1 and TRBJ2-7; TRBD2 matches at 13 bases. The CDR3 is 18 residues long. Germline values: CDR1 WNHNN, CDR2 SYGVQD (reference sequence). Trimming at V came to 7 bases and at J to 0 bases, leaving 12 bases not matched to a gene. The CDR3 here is CASIVGLAGINNSYEQYF. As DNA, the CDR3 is TGCGCCAGCATTGTGGGACTAGCGGGGATCAACAACTCCTACGAGCAGTACTTC.

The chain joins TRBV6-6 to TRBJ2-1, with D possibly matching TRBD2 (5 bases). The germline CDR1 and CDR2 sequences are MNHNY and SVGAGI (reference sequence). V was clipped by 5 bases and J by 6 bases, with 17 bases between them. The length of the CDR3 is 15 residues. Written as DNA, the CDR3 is TGTGCCAGCAGTCCGAGATCGCCTGAGGGCAATGAGCAGTTCTTC. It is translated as CASSPRSPEGNEQFF.

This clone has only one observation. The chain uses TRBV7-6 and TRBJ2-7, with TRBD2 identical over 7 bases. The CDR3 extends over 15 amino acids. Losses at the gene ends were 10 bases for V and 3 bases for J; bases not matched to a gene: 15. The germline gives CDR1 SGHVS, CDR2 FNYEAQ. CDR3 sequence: CATLISEAGLYEQYF. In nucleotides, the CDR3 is TGTGCCACCCTTATCTCTGAAGCGGGGCTCTACGAGCAGTACTTC.

CDR3 coding DNA: TGCGCCAGCAGCCTAACTAGCGCGGGGACCGGGGAGCTGTTTTTT. Protein product: CASSLTSAGTGELFF. This rearrangement joins TRBV5-1 to TRBJ2-2; 7 nucleotides line up with TRBD2. Germline loops: CDR1 SGHRS, CDR2 YFSETQ. CDR3 length equals 15 residues. V lost 4 bases and J lost 5; bases outside the gene matches: 8.

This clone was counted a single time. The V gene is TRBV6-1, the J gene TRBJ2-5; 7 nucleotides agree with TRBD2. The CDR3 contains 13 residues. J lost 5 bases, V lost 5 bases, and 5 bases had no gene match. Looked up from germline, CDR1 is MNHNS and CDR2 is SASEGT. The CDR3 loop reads CASSLTGGETQYF. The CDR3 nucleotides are TGTGCCAGCAGTTTGACCGGGGGGGAGACCCAGTACTTC.

CDR3 nucleotide sequence: TGCGCCAGCAGTCGGGACAGCTCCCCCCAAGGCATTCAGTACTTC. As protein: CASSRDSSPQGIQYF. The gene calls are TRBV4-1 and TRBJ2-4, with 7 nucleotides matching TRBD1. J gave up 9 bases and V 6 bases, and 14 bases lay outside the gene matches. Germline loops: CDR1 MGHRA, CDR2 YSYEKL. The CDR3 sequence is 15 residues long.

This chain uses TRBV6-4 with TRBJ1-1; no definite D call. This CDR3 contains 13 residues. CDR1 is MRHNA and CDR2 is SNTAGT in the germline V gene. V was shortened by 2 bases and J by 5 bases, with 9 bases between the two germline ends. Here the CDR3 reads CASSDESGTEAFF. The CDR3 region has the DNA TGTGCCAGCAGTGACGAGTCGGGTACTGAAGCTTTCTTT.

The CDR3 DNA sequence: TGTGCCAGCAGGCGGACAGGCCGACCCCTCCACTTT. It translates to CASRRTGRPLHF. The chain is built from TRBV27 and TRBJ1-6; 7 bases map to TRBD1. CDR1 MNHEY and CDR2 SMNVEV come from the germline V gene (reference sequence). V shed 6 bases, J shed 12 bases, and the junction held 5 bases outside the gene matches. This CDR3 is built from 12 residues.

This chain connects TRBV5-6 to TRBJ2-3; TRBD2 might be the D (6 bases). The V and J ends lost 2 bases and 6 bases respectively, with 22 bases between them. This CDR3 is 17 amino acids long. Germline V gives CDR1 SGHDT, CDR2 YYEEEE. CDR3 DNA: TGTGCCAGCAGCTTCGTCCGGGAGCTAGCAAGGTGGGATACGCAGTATTTT. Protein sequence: CASSFVRELARWDTQYF.

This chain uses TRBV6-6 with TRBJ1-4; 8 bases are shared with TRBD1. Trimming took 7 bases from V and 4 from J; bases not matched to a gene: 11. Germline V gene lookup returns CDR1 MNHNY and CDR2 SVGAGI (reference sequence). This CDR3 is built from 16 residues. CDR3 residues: CASTTGQGARNEKLFF. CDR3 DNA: TGTGCCAGCACAACCGGGCAGGGGGCTCGTAATGAAAAACTGTTTTTT.

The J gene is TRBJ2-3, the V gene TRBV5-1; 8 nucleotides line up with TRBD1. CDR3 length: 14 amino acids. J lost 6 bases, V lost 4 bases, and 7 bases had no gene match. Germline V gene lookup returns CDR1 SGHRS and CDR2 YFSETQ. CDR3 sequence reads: CASSRGQGTDTQYF. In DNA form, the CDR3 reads TGCGCCAGCAGCCGTGGACAGGGAACCGATACGCAGTATTTT.

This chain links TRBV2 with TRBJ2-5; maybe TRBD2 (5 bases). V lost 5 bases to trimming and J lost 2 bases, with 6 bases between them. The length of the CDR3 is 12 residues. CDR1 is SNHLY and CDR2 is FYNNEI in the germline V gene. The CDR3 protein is CASSLAQETQYF. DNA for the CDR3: TGTGCCAGCAGTCTAGCACAAGAGACCCAGTACTTC.

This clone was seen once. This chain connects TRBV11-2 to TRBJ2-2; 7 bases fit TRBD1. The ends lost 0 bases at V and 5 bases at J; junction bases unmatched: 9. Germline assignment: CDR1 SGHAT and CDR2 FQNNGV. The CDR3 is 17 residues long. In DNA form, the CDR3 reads TGTGCCAGCAGCTTAGATGCCCAGGGGGTGAGGACCGGGGAGCTGTTTTTT. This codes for CASSLDAQGVRTGELFF. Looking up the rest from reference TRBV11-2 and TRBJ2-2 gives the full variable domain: EAGVAQSPRYKIIEKRQSVAFWCNPISGHATLYWYQQILGQGPKLLIQFQNNGVVDDSQLPKDRFSAERLKGVDSTLKIQPAKLEDSAVYLCASSLDAQGVRTGELFFGEGSRLTVL.

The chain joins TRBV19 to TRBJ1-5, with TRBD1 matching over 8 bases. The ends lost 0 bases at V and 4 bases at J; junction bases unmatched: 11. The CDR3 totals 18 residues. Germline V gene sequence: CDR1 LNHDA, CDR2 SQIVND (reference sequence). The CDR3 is CASSIDRGGQGFNQPQHF. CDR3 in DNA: TGTGCCAGTAGTATAGATCGTGGCGGACAGGGCTTTAATCAGCCCCAGCATTTT.

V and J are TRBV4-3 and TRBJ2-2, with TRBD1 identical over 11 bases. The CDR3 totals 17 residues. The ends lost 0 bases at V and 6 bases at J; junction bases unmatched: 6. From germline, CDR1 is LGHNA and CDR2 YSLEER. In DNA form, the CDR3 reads TGCGCCAGCAGCCAAGACTTCCGGGACAGGGGGTCCGGGGAGCTGTTTTTT. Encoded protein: CASSQDFRDRGSGELFF.